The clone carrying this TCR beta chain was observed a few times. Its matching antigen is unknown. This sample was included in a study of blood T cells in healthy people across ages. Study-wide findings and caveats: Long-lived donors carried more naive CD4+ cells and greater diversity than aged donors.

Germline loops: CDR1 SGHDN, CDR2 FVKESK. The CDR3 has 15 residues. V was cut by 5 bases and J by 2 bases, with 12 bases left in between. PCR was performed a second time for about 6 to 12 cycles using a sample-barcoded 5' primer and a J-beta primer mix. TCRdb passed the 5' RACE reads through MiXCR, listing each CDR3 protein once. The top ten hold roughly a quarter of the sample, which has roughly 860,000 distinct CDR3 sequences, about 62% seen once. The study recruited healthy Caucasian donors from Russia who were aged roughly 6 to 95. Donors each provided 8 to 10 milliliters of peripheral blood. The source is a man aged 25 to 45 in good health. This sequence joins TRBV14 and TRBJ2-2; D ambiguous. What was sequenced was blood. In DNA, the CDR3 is TGTGCCAGCAGCGATTGGTACAAAAACACCGGGGAGCTGTTTTTT. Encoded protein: CASSDWYKNTGELFF. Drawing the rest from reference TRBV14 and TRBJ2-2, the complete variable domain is EAGVTQFPSHSVIEKGQTVTLRCDPISGHDNLYWYRRVMGKEIKFLLHFVKESKQDESGMPNNRFLAERTGGTYSTLKVQPAELEDSGVYFCASSDWYKNTGELFFGEGSRLTVL.